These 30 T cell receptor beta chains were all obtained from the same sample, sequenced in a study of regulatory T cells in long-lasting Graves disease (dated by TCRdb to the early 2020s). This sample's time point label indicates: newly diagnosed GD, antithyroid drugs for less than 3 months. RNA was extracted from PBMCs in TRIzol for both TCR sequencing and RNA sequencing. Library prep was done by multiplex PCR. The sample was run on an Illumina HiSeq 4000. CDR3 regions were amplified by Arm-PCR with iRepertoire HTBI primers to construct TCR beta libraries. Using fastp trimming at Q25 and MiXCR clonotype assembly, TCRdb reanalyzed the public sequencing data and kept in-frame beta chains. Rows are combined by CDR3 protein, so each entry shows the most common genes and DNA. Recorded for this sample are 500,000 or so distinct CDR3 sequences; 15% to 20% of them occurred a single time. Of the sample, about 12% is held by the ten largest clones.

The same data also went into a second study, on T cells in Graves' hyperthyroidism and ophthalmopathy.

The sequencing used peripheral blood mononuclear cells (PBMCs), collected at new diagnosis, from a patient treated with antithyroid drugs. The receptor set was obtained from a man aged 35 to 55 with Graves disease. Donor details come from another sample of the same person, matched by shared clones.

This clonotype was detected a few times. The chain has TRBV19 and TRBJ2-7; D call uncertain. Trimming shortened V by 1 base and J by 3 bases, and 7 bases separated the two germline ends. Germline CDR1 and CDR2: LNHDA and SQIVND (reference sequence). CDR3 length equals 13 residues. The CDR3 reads CASSIAISYEQYF. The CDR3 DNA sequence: TGTGCCAGTAGTATAGCCATAAGCTACGAGCAGTACTTC. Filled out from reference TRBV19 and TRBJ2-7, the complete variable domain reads DGGITQSPKYLFRKEGQNVTLSCEQNLNHDAMYWYRQDPGQGLRLIYYSQIVNDFQKGDIAEGYSVSREKKESFPLTVTSAQKNPTAFYLCASSIAISYEQYFGPGTRLTVT.

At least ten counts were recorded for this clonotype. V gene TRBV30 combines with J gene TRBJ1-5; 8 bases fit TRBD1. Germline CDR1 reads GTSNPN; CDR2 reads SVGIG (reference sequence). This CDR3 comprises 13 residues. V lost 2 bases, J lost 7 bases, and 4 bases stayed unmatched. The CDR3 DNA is TGTGCCTGGAGTCCAGGGGGCGACCAGCCCCAGCATTTT. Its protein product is CAWSPGGDQPQHF.

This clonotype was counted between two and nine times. The CDR3 protein is CASSPLRPGQTNTGELFF. Here the CDR3 DNA reads TGTGCCAGCTCACCACTTCGGCCGGGACAGACAAACACCGGGGAGCTGTTTTTT. The rearrangement links TRBV18 to TRBJ2-2, with TRBD1 identical over 7 bases. Germline assignment: CDR1 KGHSH and CDR2 LQKENI. The ends lost 1 base at V and 2 bases at J; junction bases unmatched: 10. The CDR3 length is 18 residues.

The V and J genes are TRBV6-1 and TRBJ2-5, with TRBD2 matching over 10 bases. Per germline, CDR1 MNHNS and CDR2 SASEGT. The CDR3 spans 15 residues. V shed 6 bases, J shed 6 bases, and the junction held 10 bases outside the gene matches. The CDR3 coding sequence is TGTGCCAGCAGGCCTAGCGGGAGACGCTCCCAGACCCAGTACTTC. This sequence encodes CASRPSGRRSQTQYF.

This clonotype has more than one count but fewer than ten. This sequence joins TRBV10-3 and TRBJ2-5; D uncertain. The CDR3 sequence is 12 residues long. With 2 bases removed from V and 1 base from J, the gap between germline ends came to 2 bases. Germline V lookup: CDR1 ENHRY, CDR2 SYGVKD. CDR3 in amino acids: CAISEPQETQYF. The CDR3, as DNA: TGTGCCATCAGTGAGCCCCAAGAGACCCAGTACTTC.

CDR3: CSAYRGDTGELFF. CDR3 DNA sequence: TGCAGCGCCTACAGGGGGGACACCGGGGAGCTGTTTTTT. The J gene is TRBJ2-2, the V gene TRBV29-1; TRBD1 matches at 8 bases. The trim removed 7 bases at V and 3 bases at J, leaving 4 bases unmatched. Per the germline V gene, CDR1 is SQVTM and CDR2 is ANQGSEA. The CDR3 has 13 residues.

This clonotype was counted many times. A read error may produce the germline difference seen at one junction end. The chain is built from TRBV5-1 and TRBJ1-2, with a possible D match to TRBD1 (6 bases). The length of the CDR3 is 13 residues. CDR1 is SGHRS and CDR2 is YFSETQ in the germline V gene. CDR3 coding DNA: TGTGCCAGCAGCGTCGGACAGAACTATGGCTACACCTTC. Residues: CASSVGQNYGYTF.

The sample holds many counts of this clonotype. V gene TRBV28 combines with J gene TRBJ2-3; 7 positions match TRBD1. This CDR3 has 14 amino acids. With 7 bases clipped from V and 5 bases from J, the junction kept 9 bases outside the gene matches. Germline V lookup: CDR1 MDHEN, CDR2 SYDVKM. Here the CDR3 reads CASNRDSLRDTQYF. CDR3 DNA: TGTGCCAGCAACCGGGACAGCTTAAGAGATACGCAGTATTTT.

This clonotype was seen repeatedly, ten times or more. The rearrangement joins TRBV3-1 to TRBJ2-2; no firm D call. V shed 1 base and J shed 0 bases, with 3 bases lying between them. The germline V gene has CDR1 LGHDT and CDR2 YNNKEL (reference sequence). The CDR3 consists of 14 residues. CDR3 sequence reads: CASSQVTNTGELFF. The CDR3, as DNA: TGTGCCAGCAGCCAAGTGACGAACACCGGGGAGCTGTTTTTT. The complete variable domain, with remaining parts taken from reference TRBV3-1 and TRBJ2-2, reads DTAVSQTPKYLVTQMGNDKSIKCEQNLGHDTMYWYKQDSKKFLKIMFSYNNKELIINETVPNRFSPKSPDKAHLNLHINSLELGDSAVYFCASSQVTNTGELFFGEGSRLTVL.

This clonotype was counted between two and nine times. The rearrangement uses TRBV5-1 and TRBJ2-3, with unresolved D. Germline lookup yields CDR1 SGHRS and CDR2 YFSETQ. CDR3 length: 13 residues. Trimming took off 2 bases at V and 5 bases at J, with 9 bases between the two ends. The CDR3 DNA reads TGCGCCAGCAGCTTTCACGGCGGAGATACGCAGTATTTT. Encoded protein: CASSFHGGDTQYF.

In DNA, the CDR3 is TGTGCCAGCAGTGCCGAACTAGCGGGACTTTACAATGAGCAGTTCTTC. Amino acid sequence: CASSAELAGLYNEQFF. This sequence joins TRBV6-1 and TRBJ2-1, with 10 bases matching TRBD2. With 4 bases clipped from V and 4 bases from J, the junction kept 7 bases outside the gene matches. CDR3 length equals 16 residues. Germline lookup yields CDR1 MNHNS and CDR2 SASEGT.

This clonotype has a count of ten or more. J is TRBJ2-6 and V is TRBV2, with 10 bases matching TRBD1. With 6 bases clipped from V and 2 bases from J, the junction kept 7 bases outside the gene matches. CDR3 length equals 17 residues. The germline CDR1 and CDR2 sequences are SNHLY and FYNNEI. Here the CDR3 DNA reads TGTGCCAGCAGCGGTCCCGGGACAGGGGCTGGGGCCAACGTCCTGACTTTC. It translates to CASSGPGTGAGANVLTF.

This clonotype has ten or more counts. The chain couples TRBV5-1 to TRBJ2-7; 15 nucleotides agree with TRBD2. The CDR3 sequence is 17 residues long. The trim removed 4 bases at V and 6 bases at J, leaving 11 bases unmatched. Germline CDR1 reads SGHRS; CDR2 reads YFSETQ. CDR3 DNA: TGCGCCAGCAGCCCGGGACTAGCGGGAGGATTCAGGCGCGAGCAGTACTTC. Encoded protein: CASSPGLAGGFRREQYF.

CDR3: CSVVMDIYTGELFF. CDR3 bases: TGCAGCGTTGTAATGGACATCTACACCGGGGAGCTGTTTTTT. The gene calls are TRBV29-1 and TRBJ2-2; weak D call: TRBD1 (5 bases). V lost 4 bases, J lost 3 bases, and 12 bases lay in between. The CDR3 has 14 residues. Germline V gene sequence: CDR1 SQVTM, CDR2 ANQGSEA.

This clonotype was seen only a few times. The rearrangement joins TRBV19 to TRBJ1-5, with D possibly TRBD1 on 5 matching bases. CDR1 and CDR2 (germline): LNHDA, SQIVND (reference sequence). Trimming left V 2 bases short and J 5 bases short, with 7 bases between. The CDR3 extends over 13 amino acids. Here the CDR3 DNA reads TGTGCCAGTAGTATACGCAGGGATCAGCCCCAGCATTTT. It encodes CASSIRRDQPQHF.

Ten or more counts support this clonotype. CDR3 in DNA: TGTGCCAGCAGCTTAGATCTGGGCTATGGCTACACCTTC. As protein: CASSLDLGYGYTF. The chain employs TRBV11-2 and TRBJ1-2; no clear D. Trimming removed 0 bases at V and 4 bases at J, with 6 bases between. Germline CDR1 SGHAT, CDR2 FQNNGV. CDR3 size: 13 residues.

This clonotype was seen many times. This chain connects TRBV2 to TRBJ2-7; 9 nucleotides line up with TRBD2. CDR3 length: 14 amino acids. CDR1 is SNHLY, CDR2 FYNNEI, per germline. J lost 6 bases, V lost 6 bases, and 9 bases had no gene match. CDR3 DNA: TGTGCCAGCAGGCCGGGACTAGCCTTGGGCGAGCAGTACTTC. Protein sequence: CASRPGLALGEQYF.

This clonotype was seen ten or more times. CDR3 sequence reads: CSARDPTLAGGTDTQYF. The CDR3 DNA reads TGCAGTGCTAGAGATCCAACTCTAGCGGGAGGCACAGATACGCAGTATTTT. V gene TRBV20-1 combines with J gene TRBJ2-3, with 10 bases aligning to TRBD2. The CDR3 consists of 17 residues. Germline V CDR1 and CDR2: DFQATT, SNEGSKA (reference sequence). J gave up 1 base and V 0 bases, and 7 bases lay outside the gene matches.

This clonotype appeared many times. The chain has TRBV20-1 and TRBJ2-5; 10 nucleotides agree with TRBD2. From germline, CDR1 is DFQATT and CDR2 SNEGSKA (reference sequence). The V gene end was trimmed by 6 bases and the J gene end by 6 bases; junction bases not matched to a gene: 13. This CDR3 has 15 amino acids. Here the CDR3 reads CSAVLSGRAVQTQYF. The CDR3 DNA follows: TGCAGTGCGGTCTTAAGCGGGAGGGCCGTTCAGACCCAGTACTTC.

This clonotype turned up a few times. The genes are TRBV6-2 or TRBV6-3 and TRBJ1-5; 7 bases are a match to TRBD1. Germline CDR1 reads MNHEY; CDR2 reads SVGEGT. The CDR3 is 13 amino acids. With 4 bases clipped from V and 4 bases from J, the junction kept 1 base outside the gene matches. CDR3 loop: CASSWGQNQPQHF. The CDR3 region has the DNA TGTGCCAGCAGTTGGGGACAGAATCAGCCCCAGCATTTT.

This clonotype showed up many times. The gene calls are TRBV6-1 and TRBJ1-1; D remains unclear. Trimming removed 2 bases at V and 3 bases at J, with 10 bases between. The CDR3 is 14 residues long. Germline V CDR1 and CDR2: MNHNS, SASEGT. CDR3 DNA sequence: TGTGCCAGCAGTGAACGGTGGACGGACACTGAAGCTTTCTTT. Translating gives CASSERWTDTEAFF.

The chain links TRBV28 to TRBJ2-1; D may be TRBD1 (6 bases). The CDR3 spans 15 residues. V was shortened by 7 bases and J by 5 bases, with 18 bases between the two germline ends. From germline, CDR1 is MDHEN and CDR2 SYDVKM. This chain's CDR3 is CASKWGRAIHNEQFF. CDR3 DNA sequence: TGTGCCAGCAAGTGGGGGCGGGCGATCCACAATGAGCAGTTCTTC.

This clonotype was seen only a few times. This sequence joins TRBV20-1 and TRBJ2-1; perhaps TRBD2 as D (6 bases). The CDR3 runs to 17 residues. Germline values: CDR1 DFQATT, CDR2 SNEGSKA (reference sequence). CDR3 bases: TGCAGCTACCCGAGTGCGGGGCGGAGCAGCTCCTACAATGAGCAGTTCTTC. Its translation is CSYPSAGRSSSYNEQFF.

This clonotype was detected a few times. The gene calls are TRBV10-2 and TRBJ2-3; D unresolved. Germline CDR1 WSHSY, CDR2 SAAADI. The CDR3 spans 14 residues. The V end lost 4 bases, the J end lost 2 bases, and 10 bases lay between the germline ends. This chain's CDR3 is CASSVNSFTDTQYF. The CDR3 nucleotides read TGCGCCAGCAGTGTAAACAGTTTCACAGATACGCAGTATTTT.

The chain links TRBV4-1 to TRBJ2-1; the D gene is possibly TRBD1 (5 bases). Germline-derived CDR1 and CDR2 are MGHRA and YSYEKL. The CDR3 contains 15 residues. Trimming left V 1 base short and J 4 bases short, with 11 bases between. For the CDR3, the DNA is TGCGCCAGCAGCCAAGCGGTGACAGTTTACAATGAGCAGTTCTTC. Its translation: CASSQAVTVYNEQFF.

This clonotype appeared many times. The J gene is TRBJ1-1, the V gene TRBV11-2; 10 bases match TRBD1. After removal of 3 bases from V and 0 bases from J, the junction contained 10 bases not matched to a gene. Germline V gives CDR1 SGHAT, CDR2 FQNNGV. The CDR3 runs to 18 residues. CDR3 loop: CASSLTYRDRGLNTEAFF. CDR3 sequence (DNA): TGTGCCAGCAGCTTGACTTACCGGGACAGGGGATTGAACACTGAAGCTTTCTTT.

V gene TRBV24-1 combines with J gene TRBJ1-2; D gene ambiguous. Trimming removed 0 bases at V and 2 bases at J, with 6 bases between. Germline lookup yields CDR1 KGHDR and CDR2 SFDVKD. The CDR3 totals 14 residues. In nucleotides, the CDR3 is TGTGCCACCAGTGATTTGTTAGTCAACTATGGCTACACCTTC. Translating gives CATSDLLVNYGYTF.

As DNA, the CDR3 is TGTGCCATCGGCGGGACTAGCGGGAGATACGAGCAGTACTTC. This codes for CAIGGTSGRYEQYF. This chain connects TRBV10-3 to TRBJ2-7; 14 bases agree with TRBD2. The CDR3 length is 14 residues. The J segment lost 4 bases and the V segment lost 8 bases, leaving 4 bases of the junction unmatched. CDR1 is ENHRY, CDR2 SYGVKD, per germline.

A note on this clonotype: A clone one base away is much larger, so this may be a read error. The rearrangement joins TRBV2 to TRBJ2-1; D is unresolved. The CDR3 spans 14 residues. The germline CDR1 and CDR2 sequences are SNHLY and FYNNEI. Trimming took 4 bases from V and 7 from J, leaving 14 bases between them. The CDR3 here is CASSGHYPRNEQFF. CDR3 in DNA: TGTGCCAGCAGTGGGCACTACCCTCGAAATGAGCAGTTCTTC. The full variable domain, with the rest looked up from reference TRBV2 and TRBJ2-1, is EPEVTQTPSHQVTQMGQEVILRCVPISNHLYFYWYRQILGQKVEFLVSFYNNEISEKSEIFDDQFSVERPDGSNFTLKIRSTKLEDSAMYFCASSGHYPRNEQFFGPGTRLTVL.

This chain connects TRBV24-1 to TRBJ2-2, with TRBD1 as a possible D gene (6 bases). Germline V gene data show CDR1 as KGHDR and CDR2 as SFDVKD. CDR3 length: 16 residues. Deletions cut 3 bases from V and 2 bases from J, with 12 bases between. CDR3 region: CATSDVTGYNTGELFF. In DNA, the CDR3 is TGTGCCACCAGTGATGTAACAGGGTACAACACCGGGGAGCTGTTTTTT.